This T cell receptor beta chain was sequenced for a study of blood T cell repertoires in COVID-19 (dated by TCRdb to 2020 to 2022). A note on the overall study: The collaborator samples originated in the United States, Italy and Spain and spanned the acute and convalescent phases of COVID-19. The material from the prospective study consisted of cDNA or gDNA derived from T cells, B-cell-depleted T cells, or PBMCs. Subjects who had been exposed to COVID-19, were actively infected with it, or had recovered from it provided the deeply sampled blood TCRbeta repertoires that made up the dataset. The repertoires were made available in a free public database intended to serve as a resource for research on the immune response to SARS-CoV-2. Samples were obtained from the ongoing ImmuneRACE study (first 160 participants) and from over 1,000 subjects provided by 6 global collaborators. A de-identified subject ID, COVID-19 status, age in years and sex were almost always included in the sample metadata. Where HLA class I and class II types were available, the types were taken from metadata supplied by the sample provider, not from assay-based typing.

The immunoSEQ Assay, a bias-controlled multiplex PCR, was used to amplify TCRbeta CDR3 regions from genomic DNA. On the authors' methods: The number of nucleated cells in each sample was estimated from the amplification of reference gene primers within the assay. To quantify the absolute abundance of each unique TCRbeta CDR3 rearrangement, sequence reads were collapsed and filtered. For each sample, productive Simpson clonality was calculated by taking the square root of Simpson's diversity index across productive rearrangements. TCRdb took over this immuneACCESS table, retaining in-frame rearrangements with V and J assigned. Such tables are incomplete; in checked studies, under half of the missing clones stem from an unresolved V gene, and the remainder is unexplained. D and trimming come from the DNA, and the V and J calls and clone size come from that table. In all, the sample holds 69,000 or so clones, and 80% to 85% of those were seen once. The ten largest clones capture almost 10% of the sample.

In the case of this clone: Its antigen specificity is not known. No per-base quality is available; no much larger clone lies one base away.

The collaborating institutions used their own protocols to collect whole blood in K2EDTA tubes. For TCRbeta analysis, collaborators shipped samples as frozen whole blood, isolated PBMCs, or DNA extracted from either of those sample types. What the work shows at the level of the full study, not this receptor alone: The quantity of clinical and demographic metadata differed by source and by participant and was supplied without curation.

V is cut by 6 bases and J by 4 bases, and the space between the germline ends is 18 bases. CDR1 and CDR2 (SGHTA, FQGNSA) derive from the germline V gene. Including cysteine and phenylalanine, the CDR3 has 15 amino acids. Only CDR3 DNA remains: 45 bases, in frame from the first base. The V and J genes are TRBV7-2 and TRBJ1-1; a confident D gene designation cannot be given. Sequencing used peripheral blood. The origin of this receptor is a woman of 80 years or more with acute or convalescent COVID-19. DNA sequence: TGTGCCAGCAGGAGAGAACCTCTCGCCGGCACTGAAGCTTTCTTT. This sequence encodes CASRREPLAGTEAFF. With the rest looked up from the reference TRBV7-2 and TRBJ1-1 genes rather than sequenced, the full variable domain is GAGVSQSPSNKVTEKGKDVELRCDPISGHTALYWYRQSLGQGLEFLIYFQGNSAPDKSGLPSDRFSAERTGGSVSTLTIQRTQQEDSAVYLCASRREPLAGTEAFFGQGTRLTVV.